The clone carrying this TCR beta chain was found many times. CDR1 SGHRS and CDR2 YFSETQ come from the germline V gene. V dropped 1 base and J dropped 2 bases, with 10 bases sitting between them. The CDR3 totals 14 residues. This specimen comes from a study of human T cells and chemical hapten exposure. As to time point: patch test 3, about 24 weeks after DPC sensitization. The sample's treatment: therapeutic diphenylcyclopropenone sensitization with weekly scalp DPC. Using its own MiXCR run on the RACE reads, TCRdb lists one record per CDR3 protein. The sample holds under 100,000 distinct CDR3 sequences; 11% are singletons and the top ten take under 4.5%.

The sequencing used whole blood, collected in connection with sensitization to the hapten diphenylcyclopropenone (DPC). The source is a woman aged 50 to 65 with alopecia areata. Some clones in this sample may be carry-over from other donors' samples. The genes are TRBV5-1 and TRBJ2-7, with D perhaps TRBD1 or TRBD2 (5 bases each). CDR3 region: CASSLQGTTYEQYF. The CDR3 coding sequence is TGCGCCAGCAGCTTGCAAGGGACCACCTACGAGCAGTACTTC. Full variable domain (outside the CDR3, taken from reference TRBV5-1 and TRBJ2-7): KAGVTQTPRYLIKTRGQQVTLSCSPISGHRSVSWYQQTPGQGLQFLFEYFSETQRNKGNFPGRFSGRQFSNSRSEMNVSTLELGDSALYLCASSLQGTTYEQYFGPGTRLTVT.